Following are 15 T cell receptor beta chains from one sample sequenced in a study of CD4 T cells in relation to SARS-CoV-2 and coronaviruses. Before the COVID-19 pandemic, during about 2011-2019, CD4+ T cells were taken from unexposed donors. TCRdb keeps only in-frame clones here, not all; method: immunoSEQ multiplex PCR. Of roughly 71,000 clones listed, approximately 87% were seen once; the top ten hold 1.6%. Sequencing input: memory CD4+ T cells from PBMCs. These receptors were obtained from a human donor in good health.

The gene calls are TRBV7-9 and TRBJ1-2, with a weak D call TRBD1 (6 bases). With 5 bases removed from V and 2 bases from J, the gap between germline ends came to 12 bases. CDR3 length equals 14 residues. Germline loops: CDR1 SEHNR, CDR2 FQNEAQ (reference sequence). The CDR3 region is CASSAGDKNYGYTF. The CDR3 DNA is TGTGCCAGCAGCGCAGGGGATAAAAACTATGGCTACACCTTC.

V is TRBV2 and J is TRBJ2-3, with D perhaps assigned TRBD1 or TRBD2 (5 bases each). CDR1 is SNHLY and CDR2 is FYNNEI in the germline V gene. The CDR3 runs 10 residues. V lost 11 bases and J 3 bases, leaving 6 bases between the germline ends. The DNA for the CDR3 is TGTGCCGGGGGTACAGATACGCAGTATTTT. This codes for CAGGTDTQYF.

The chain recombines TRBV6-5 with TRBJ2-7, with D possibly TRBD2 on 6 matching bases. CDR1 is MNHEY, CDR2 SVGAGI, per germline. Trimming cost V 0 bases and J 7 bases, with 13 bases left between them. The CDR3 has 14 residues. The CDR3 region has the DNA TGTGCCAGCAGTTACTCTAGGGCAGGAGGGGAGCAGTACTTC. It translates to CASSYSRAGGEQYF.

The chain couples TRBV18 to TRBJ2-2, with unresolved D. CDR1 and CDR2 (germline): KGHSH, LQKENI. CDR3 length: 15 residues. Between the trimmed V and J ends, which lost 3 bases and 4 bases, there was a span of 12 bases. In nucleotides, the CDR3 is TGTGCCAGCTCACCCTCCCAGACTTTCACCGGGGAGCTGTTTTTT. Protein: CASSPSQTFTGELFF.

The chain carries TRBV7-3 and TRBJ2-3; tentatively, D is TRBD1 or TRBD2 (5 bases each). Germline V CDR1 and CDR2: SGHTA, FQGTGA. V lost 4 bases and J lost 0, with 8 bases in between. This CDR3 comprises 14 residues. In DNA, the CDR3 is TGTGCCAGCAGCTCGGGACGAAGCACAGATACGCAGTATTTT. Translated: CASSSGRSTDTQYF.

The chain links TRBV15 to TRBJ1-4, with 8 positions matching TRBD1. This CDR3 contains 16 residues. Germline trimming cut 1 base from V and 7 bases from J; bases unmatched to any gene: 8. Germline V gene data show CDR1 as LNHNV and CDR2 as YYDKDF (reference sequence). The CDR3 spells CATSRGSTGVTEKLFF. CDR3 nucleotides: TGTGCCACCAGCAGAGGTTCGACAGGGGTGACTGAAAAACTGTTTTTT. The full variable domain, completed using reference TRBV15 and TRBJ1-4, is DAMVIQNPRYQVTQFGKPVTLSCSQTLNHNVMYWYQQKSSQAPKLLFHYYDKDFNNEADTPDNFQSRRPNTSFCFLDIRSPGLGDTAMYLCATSRGSTGVTEKLFFGSGTQLSVL.

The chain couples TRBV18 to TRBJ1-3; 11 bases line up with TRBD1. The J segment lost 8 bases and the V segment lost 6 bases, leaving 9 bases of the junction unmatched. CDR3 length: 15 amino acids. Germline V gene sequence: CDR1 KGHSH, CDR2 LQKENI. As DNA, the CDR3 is TGTGCCAGCTCCCTAAGGACAGGGGGCGCGGACACCATATATTTT. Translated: CASSLRTGGADTIYF.

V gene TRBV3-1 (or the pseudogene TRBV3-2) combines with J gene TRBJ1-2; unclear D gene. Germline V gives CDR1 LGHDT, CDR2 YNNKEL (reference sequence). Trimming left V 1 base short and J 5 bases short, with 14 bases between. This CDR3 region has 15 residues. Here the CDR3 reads CASSQALSRSYGYTF. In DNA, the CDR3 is TGTGCCAGCAGCCAAGCTCTCAGTCGCTCGTATGGCTACACCTTC.

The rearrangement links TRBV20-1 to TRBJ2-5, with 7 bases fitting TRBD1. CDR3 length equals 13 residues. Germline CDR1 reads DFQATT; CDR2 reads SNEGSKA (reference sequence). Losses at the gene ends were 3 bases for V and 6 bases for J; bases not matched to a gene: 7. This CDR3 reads CSASSQGQQTQYF. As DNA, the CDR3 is TGCAGTGCTAGTTCACAGGGGCAACAGACCCAGTACTTC.

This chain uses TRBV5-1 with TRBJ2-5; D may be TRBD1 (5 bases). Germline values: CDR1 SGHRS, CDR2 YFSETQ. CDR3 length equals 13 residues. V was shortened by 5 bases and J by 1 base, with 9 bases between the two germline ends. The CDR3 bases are TGCGCCAGCAGACAGGTTCTCCAAGAGACCCAGTACTTC. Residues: CASRQVLQETQYF.

CDR3 protein: CASSDQVSGANYGYTF. The CDR3 DNA sequence: TGTGCCAGCAGTGATCAGGTTTCAGGGGCTAACTATGGCTACACCTTC. The V gene is TRBV6-1, the J gene TRBJ1-2; tentative D call: TRBD1 (6 bases). The CDR3 is made up of 16 amino acids. Trimming removed 3 bases at V and 0 bases at J, with 14 bases between. Germline V gene data show CDR1 as MNHNS and CDR2 as SASEGT.

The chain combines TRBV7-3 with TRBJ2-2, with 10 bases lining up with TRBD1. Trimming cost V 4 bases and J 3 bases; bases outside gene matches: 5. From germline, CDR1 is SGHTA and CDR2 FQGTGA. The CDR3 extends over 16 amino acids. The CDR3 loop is CASSSTGGADTGELFF. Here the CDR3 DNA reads TGTGCCAGCAGCTCGACAGGGGGCGCAGACACCGGGGAGCTGTTTTTT.

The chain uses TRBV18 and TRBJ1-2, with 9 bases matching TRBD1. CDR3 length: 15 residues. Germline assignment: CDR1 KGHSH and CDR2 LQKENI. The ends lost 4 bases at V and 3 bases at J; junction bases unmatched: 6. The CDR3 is CASSRTTGGDYGYTF. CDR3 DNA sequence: TGTGCCAGCTCACGAACGACAGGGGGTGACTATGGCTACACCTTC. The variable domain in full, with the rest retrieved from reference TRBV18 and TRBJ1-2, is NAGVMQNPRHLVRRRGQEARLRCSPMKGHSHVYWYRQLPEEGLKFMVYLQKENIIDESGMPKERFSAEFPKEGPSILRIQQVVRGDSAAYFCASSRTTGGDYGYTFGSGTRLTVV.

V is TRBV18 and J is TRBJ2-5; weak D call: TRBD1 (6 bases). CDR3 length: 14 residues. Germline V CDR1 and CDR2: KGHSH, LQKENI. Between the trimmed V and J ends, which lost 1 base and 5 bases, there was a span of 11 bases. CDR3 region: CASSPRAGDETQYF. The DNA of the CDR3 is TGTGCCAGCTCACCACGGGCAGGGGACGAGACCCAGTACTTC.

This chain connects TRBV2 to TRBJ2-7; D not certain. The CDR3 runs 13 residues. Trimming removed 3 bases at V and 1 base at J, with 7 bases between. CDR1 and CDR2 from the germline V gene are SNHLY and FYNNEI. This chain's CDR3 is CASSDVNSYEQYF. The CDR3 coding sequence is TGTGCCAGCAGTGATGTCAATTCCTACGAGCAGTACTTC.